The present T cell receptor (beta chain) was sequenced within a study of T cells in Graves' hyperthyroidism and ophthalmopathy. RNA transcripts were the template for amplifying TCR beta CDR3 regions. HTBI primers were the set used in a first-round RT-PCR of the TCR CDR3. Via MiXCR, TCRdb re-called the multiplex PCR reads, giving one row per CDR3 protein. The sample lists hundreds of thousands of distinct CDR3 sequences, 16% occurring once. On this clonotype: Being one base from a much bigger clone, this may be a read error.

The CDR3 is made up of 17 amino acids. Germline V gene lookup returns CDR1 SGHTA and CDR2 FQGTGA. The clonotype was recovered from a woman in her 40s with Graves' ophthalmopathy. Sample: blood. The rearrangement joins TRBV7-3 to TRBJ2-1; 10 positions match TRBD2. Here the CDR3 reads CVSSHSRLAGAGDEQFF. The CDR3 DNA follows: TGTGTCAGCAGCCACTCCAGACTAGCGGGTGCTGGGGATGAGCAGTTCTTC.